Below, one T cell receptor beta chain is given with its context. The CDR3 totals 12 residues. V gave up 2 bases and J gave up 10 bases, with 9 bases separating them. Germline values: CDR1 SGHNT, CDR2 YENEEA. The record originates from a study of control samples from healthy donors and cancer patients. Assay used: immunoSEQ multiplex PCR; TCRdb lists only in-frame clones, some missing. The data contain 90,000 to 140,000 clones, roughly four fifths of them singletons. Sequenced: blood. The chain combines TRBV11-3 with TRBJ2-1; D could derive from TRBD1 or TRBD2 (6 bases each). This receptor was obtained from a woman in her fifties or sixties in good health. The CDR3 here is CASSLRGGEQFF. CDR3 coding DNA: TGTGCCAGCAGCTTAAGAGGGGGGGAGCAGTTCTTC.